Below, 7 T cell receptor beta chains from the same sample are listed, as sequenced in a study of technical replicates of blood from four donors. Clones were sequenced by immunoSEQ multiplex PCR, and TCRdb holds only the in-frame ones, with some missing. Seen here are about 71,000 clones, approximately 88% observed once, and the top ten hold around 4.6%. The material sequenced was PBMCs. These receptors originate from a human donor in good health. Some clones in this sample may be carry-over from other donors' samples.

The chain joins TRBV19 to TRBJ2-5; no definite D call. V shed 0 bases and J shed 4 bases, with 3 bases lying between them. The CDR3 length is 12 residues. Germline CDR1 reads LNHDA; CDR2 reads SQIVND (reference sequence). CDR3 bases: TGTGCCAGTAGTATAGATCTAGAGACCCAGTACTTC. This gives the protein CASSIDLETQYF. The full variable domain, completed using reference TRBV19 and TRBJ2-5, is DGGITQSPKYLFRKEGQNVTLSCEQNLNHDAMYWYRQDPGQGLRLIYYSQIVNDFQKGDIAEGYSVSREKKESFPLTVTSAQKNPTAFYLCASSIDLETQYFGPGTRLLVL.

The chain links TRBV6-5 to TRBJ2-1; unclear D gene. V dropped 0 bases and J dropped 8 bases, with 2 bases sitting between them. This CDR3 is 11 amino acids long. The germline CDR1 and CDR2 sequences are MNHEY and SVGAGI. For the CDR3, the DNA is TGTGCCAGCAGTTACTCCGATGAGCAGTTCTTC. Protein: CASSYSDEQFF.

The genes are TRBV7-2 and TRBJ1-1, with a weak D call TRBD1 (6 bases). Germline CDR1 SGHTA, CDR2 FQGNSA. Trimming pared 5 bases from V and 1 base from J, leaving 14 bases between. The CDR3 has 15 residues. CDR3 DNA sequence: TGTGCCAGCAGCCAACAGGGACACACGAACACTGAAGCTTTCTTT. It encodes CASSQQGHTNTEAFF.

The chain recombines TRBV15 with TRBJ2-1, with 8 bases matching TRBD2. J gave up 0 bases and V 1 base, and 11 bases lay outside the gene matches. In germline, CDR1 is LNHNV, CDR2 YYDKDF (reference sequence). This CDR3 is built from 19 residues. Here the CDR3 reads CATSRVPFAGGSSYNEQFF. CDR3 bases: TGTGCCACCAGCAGAGTACCTTTTGCGGGAGGCAGCTCCTACAATGAGCAGTTCTTC.

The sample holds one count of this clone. The DNA of the CDR3 is TGTGCCAGCAGCTTACAAGCGGGAGGTCTGAACACTGAAGCTTTCTTT. This sequence encodes CASSLQAGGLNTEAFF. V gene TRBV7-3 combines with J gene TRBJ1-1; D call uncertain. The CDR3 totals 16 residues. In germline, CDR1 is SGHTA, CDR2 FQGTGA. V was shortened by 2 bases and J by 0 bases, with 13 bases between the two germline ends.

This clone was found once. CDR3: CASSQGTGASTDTQYF. The CDR3 nucleotides are TGCGCCAGCAGCCAAGGGACAGGGGCTAGCACAGATACGCAGTATTTT. V and J are TRBV5-1 and TRBJ2-3; 10 nucleotides agree with TRBD1. The CDR3 contains 16 residues. V shed 4 bases and J 0 bases; nucleotides not matched to a gene: 5. Germline CDR1 is SGHRS and CDR2 is YFSETQ.

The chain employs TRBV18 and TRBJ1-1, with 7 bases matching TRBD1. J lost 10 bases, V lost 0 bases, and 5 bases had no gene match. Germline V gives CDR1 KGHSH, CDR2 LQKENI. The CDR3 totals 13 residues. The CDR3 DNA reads TGTGCCAGCTCACCACCGGGGACAGCCGGAGCTTTCTTT. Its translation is CASSPPGTAGAFF. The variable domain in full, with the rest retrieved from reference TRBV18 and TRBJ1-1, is NAGVMQNPRHLVRRRGQEARLRCSPMKGHSHVYWYRQLPEEGLKFMVYLQKENIIDESGMPKERFSAEFPKEGPSILRIQQVVRGDSAAYFCASSPPGTAGAFFGQGTRLTVV.